The T cell receptor (beta chain) described here comes from a study of T-cell reconstitution after alpha-beta-depleted transplantation in children. Overall study findings and caveats: Once a year had passed after transplant, T-cell counts and diversity came mostly from newly produced T cells. TCRbeta diversity was high at day 60 in some patients (a result of surviving recipient T cells and thymic progenitors).

The CDR3 is 15 amino acids. V lost 6 bases, J lost 4 bases, and 16 bases lay in between. Germline lookup yields CDR1 MDHEN and CDR2 SYDVKM. Unique molecular identifiers featured in how the TCRbeta library was prepared. TCRdb re-analysed the PCR reads in MiXCR, keeping a single row per CDR3 protein. The sample lists about 510,000 distinct CDR3 sequences, more than 9.5% occurring once. This clonotype has more than one count but fewer than ten. As yet, its antigen is unknown. The TCR sequence derives from a female patient between 2 and 15 years old who had a stem cell transplant for aplastic anemia, so the T cells may come from the graft donor. This chain uses TRBV28 with TRBJ2-1, with D possibly being TRBD2 (6 bases). The sequencing here drew on PBMCs, mostly from graft donor cells, taken 180 days after TCRalphabeta/CD19-depleted stem cell transplant. The CDR3 is CASSLAETDYNEQFF. The CDR3 nucleotides are TGTGCCAGCAGCTTAGCGGAGACTGATTACAATGAGCAGTTCTTC. The full variable domain, its missing parts supplied by reference TRBV28 and TRBJ2-1, is DVKVTQSSRYLVKRTGEKVFLECVQDMDHENMFWYRQDPGLGLRLIYFSYDVKMKEKGDIPEGYSVSREKKERFSLILESASTNQTSMYLCASSLAETDYNEQFFGPGTRLTVL.